These 27 T cell receptor beta chains were sequenced from one sample in a study of CD8+ T cells in alopecia areata. cDNA reverse transcribed from extracted RNA served as the sequencing template. The repertoire was sequenced with immunoSEQ multiplex PCR; TCRdb's copy has only in-frame clones and lacks some. In the table there are about 160,000 clones, over 70% of which are singletons. The input for sequencing was CD8+ T cells sorted from blood, taken at week 0. The receptor set was obtained from a human donor with alopecia areata.

This clone turned up a few times. The chain uses TRBV29-1 and TRBJ1-1; D is unclear. CDR3 length: 15 residues. V shed 5 bases and J shed 4 bases, with 20 bases lying between them. Per germline, CDR1 SQVTM and CDR2 ANQGSEA. As DNA, the CDR3 is TGCAGCGTTCCCCCTCGAATTGCAGAGGGCACTGAAGCTTTCTTT. Residues: CSVPPRIAEGTEAFF.

The V call is TRBV29-1, the J call TRBJ2-2; 7 positions match TRBD1. The CDR3 loop spans 17 amino acids. V dropped 1 base and J dropped 0; count of bases not matched to a gene: 8. CDR1 SQVTM and CDR2 ANQGSEA come from the germline V gene. CDR3 in amino acids: CSVEATDGTANTGELFF. The CDR3 DNA reads TGCAGCGTTGAAGCTACCGACGGGACAGCGAACACCGGGGAGCTGTTTTTT.

This chain links TRBV7-9 with TRBJ1-1, with 7 bases aligning to TRBD1. J lost 5 bases, V lost 5 bases, and 14 bases had no gene match. CDR3 length: 16 amino acids. Looked up from germline, CDR1 is SEHNR and CDR2 is FQNEAQ (reference sequence). DNA for the CDR3: TGTGCCAGCAGCCTAAACAGGGGTTTGGTTTTGACTGAAGCTTTCTTT. It translates to CASSLNRGLVLTEAFF.

The chain links TRBV23-1 to TRBJ2-6, with D perhaps matching TRBD1 (6 bases). TRBV23-1 is identified as an open reading frame with a role that is uncertain. The CDR3 runs 18 residues. The V end lost 4 bases, the J end lost 4 bases, and 20 bases lay between the germline ends. The CDR3 loop reads CASSPHRPTGSGANVLTF. The CDR3 nucleotides are TGCGCCAGCAGTCCCCACAGGCCCACAGGGTCCGGGGCCAACGTCCTGACTTTC.

This chain uses TRBV11-2 with TRBJ2-1; either TRBD1 or TRBD2 may supply D (5 bases each). With 5 bases removed from V and 4 bases from J, the gap between germline ends came to 18 bases. The CDR3 spans 16 residues. Looked up from germline, CDR1 is SGHAT and CDR2 is FQNNGV. CDR3 bases: TGTGCCAGCAGCCCCCTAAAGCGGACAAGTTACAATGAGCAGTTCTTC. As protein: CASSPLKRTSYNEQFF.

The CDR3 loop is CASSLWTSYNEQFF. As DNA, the CDR3 is TGCGCCAGCAGCTTGTGGACTAGCTACAATGAGCAGTTCTTC. The J gene is TRBJ2-1, the V gene TRBV5-1, with 7 positions matching TRBD2. Trimming at V came to 1 base and at J to 3 bases, leaving 1 base not matched to a gene. Germline-derived CDR1 and CDR2 are SGHRS and YFSETQ. This CDR3 comprises 14 residues. Full variable domain (rest looked up from reference TRBV5-1 and TRBJ2-1): KAGVTQTPRYLIKTRGQQVTLSCSPISGHRSVSWYQQTPGQGLQFLFEYFSETQRNKGNFPGRFSGRQFSNSRSEMNVSTLELGDSALYLCASSLWTSYNEQFFGPGTRLTVL.

The V gene is TRBV11-1, the J gene TRBJ2-7, with 10 bases matching TRBD2. Germline V gene data show CDR1 as SGHAT and CDR2 as FQDESV (reference sequence). Germline trimming cut 5 bases from V and 2 bases from J; bases unmatched to any gene: 18. This CDR3 contains 19 residues. CDR3 sequence: CASSPTPVLAGALPYEQYF. CDR3 DNA: TGTGCCAGCAGCCCTACTCCCGTCCTAGCGGGGGCCTTACCCTACGAGCAGTACTTC.

The V gene is TRBV30, the J gene TRBJ2-1, with a tentative D call TRBD1 (6 bases). This CDR3 is built from 13 residues. The V end was cut by 5 bases, the J end by 3 bases, with 11 bases between. Germline assignment: CDR1 GTSNPN and CDR2 SVGIG (reference sequence). CDR3 protein: CAWGDTDYNEQFF. The CDR3 DNA reads TGTGCCTGGGGGGACACAGACTACAATGAGCAGTTCTTC.

In its sample, this clone ranks as medium-sized (0.01 to 0.1%). This chain uses TRBV29-1 with TRBJ2-1; D may be TRBD1 (6 bases). The CDR3 loop spans 13 amino acids. Germline lookup yields CDR1 SQVTM and CDR2 ANQGSEA. V was pared by 7 bases and J by 2 bases, with 12 bases between. The CDR3 protein is CSEKTGTYNEQFF. The CDR3 nucleotides are TGCAGCGAAAAGACAGGAACCTACAATGAGCAGTTCTTC.

The CDR3 sequence: CASQPNPGQGNDQPQHF. In DNA form, the CDR3 reads TGCGCCAGCCAACCTAATCCGGGACAGGGGAACGATCAGCCCCAGCATTTT. This sequence joins TRBV10-2 and TRBJ1-5; the match to TRBD1 covers 10 bases. J gave up 5 bases and V 8 bases, and 15 bases lay outside the gene matches. The germline CDR1 and CDR2 sequences are WSHSY and SAAADI. CDR3 size: 17 residues.

The DNA for the CDR3 is TGTGCCAGCAGTTACTATCAGGGGGCGGATACAGATACGCAGTATTTT. Amino acids: CASSYYQGADTDTQYF. This chain uses TRBV6-5 with TRBJ2-3; TRBD1 matches at 8 bases. Germline V CDR1 and CDR2: MNHEY, SVGAGI. The CDR3 covers 16 residues. Trimming cost V 1 base and J 3 bases; bases outside gene matches: 6.

This clone turned up a few times. The chain couples TRBV9 to TRBJ2-1; 8 nucleotides match TRBD1. This CDR3 spans 15 amino acids. V shed 3 bases, J shed 3 bases, and the junction held 5 bases outside the gene matches. Germline CDR1 reads SGDLS; CDR2 reads YYNGEE. For the CDR3, the DNA is TGTGCCAGCAGCGCATCCGGGACAGGCTACAATGAGCAGTTCTTC. Amino acids: CASSASGTGYNEQFF.

The chain is built from TRBV4-1 and TRBJ2-6, with TRBD1 matching over 8 bases. Germline loops: CDR1 MGHRA, CDR2 YSYEKL. CDR3 size: 18 residues. V shed 1 base, J shed 6 bases, and the junction held 11 bases outside the gene matches. CDR3 in amino acids: CASSQAVVRGREANVLTF. The CDR3 DNA is TGCGCCAGCAGCCAAGCTGTCGTCAGGGGGCGCGAGGCCAACGTCCTGACTTTC.

The chain carries TRBV19 and TRBJ2-7; 8 bases align to TRBD1. V lost 0 bases, J lost 0 bases, and 10 bases stayed unmatched. CDR1 and CDR2 from the germline V gene are LNHDA and SQIVND (reference sequence). This CDR3 contains 18 residues. CDR3 sequence (DNA): TGTGCCAGTAGTATAGAACTTGGACAGGGACCTTTCTCCTACGAGCAGTACTTC. Its protein product is CASSIELGQGPFSYEQYF.

Only one count was recorded for this clone. The CDR3 bases are TGTGCCAGCAGCCCAAATATTGCCTACTCTGGGGCCAACGTCCTGACTTTC. Amino acid sequence: CASSPNIAYSGANVLTF. The chain has TRBV5-6 and TRBJ2-6; D not certain. V was pared by 4 bases and J by 0 bases, with 14 bases between. CDR1 is SGHDT, CDR2 YYEEEE, per germline. The CDR3 length is 17 residues.

The chain has TRBV5-1 and TRBJ2-7, with D uncertain. This CDR3 has 13 amino acids. Per the germline V gene, CDR1 is SGHRS and CDR2 is YFSETQ. V was trimmed by 0 bases and J by 3 bases, leaving 7 bases between them. The CDR3 sequence: CASSLEQHYEQYF. Written as DNA, the CDR3 is TGCGCCAGCAGCTTGGAACAGCACTACGAGCAGTACTTC.

The chain is built from TRBV27 and TRBJ1-5; tentative D call: TRBD1 (5 bases). V dropped 3 bases and J dropped 3 bases, with 9 bases sitting between them. From germline, CDR1 is MNHEY and CDR2 SMNVEV (reference sequence). CDR3 size: 14 residues. The CDR3 coding sequence is TGTGCCAGCAGTTTGGGGGGATACAATCAGCCCCAGCATTTT. Translating gives CASSLGGYNQPQHF.

The chain has TRBV6-1 and TRBJ2-1; TRBD2 aligns across 7 bases. Germline assignment: CDR1 MNHNS and CDR2 SASEGT. J lost 4 bases, V lost 6 bases, and 6 bases had no gene match. This CDR3 is built from 14 residues. CDR3: CASSPGGGYNEQFF. The CDR3 DNA is TGTGCCAGCAGCCCGGGGGGAGGATACAATGAGCAGTTCTTC.

This clone was detected a few times. V gene TRBV19 combines with J gene TRBJ2-1, with TRBD1 as a possible D gene (6 bases). The germline V gene encodes CDR1 LNHDA and CDR2 SQIVND (reference sequence). CDR3 length: 15 amino acids. CDR3 nucleotides: TGTGCTCGCGATTGGACAGTGCGCTCCTACAATGAGCAGTTCTTC. Protein sequence: CARDWTVRSYNEQFF.

The chain combines TRBV30 with TRBJ2-3, with a possible D match to TRBD2 (5 bases). V was trimmed by 0 bases and J by 7 bases, leaving 11 bases between them. This CDR3 has 13 residues. In germline, CDR1 is GTSNPN, CDR2 SVGIG (reference sequence). CDR3 DNA sequence: TGTGCCTGGAGTGTAGGGAGCCTCTATACGCAGTATTTT. It translates to CAWSVGSLYTQYF.

The DNA for the CDR3 is TGTGCCAGCAGCTGGGACTCGAGCGAGCAGTACTTC. Its protein product is CASSWDSSEQYF. V is TRBV5-4 and J is TRBJ2-7; tentatively, D is TRBD2 (6 bases). This CDR3 has 12 residues. Germline lookup yields CDR1 SGHNT and CDR2 YYREEE (reference sequence). Trimming shortened V by 3 bases and J by 6 bases, and 10 bases separated the two germline ends. Full variable domain (missing parts from reference TRBV5-4 and TRBJ2-7): ETGVTQSPTHLIKTRGQQVTLRCSSQSGHNTVSWYQQALGQGPQFIFQYYREEENGRGNFPPRFSGLQFPNYSSELNVNALELDDSALYLCASSWDSSEQYFGPGTRLTVT.

The chain couples TRBV2 to TRBJ1-5; D is uncertain. Between the trimmed V and J ends, which lost 5 bases and 7 bases, there was a span of 12 bases. In germline, CDR1 is SNHLY, CDR2 FYNNEI. CDR3 length: 13 amino acids. The CDR3 DNA sequence: TGTGCCAGCAGTCTTCATCACTGGCAGCCCCAGCATTTT. Translating gives CASSLHHWQPQHF.

The chain has TRBV4-1 and TRBJ2-7; no firm D call. V was pared by 0 bases and J by 7 bases, with 16 bases between. The CDR3 has 15 residues. Germline V gene lookup returns CDR1 MGHRA and CDR2 YSYEKL. CDR3 DNA: TGCGCCAGCAGCCAAGATCAGGCAGGCTTCTGGGAGCAGTACTTC. Protein: CASSQDQAGFWEQYF.

The gene calls are TRBV7-9 and TRBJ2-2; D unresolved. This CDR3 region has 12 residues. The germline gives CDR1 SEHNR, CDR2 FQNEAQ (reference sequence). Trimming cost V 4 bases and J 6 bases, with 6 bases left between them. The CDR3 sequence: CASSSGAGELFF. The CDR3 bases are TGTGCCAGCAGCTCGGGTGCCGGGGAGCTGTTTTTT.

This chain connects TRBV4-1 to TRBJ1-4; D uncertain. The CDR3 consists of 19 residues. Per germline, CDR1 MGHRA and CDR2 YSYEKL. V lost 1 base, J lost 3 bases, and 21 bases lay in between. CDR3 amino acids: CASSQGPRHPGESNEKLFF. The CDR3 nucleotides are TGCGCCAGCAGCCAAGGCCCTCGGCACCCTGGGGAGTCTAATGAAAAACTGTTTTTT.

The J gene is TRBJ1-2, the V gene TRBV6-5, with no clear D. The CDR3 covers 15 residues. Trimming cost V 0 bases and J 0 bases, with 8 bases left between them. Germline V gene data show CDR1 as MNHEY and CDR2 as SVGAGI. CDR3 DNA: TGTGCCAGCAGTTACTCGGGCGGATCTAACTATGGCTACACCTTC. Its translation is CASSYSGGSNYGYTF.

In the case of this clone: Other DNA sequences within the sample encode an identical CDR3. The rearrangement joins TRBV6-5 to TRBJ1-1; D is unclear. The CDR3 length is 14 residues. V was trimmed by 0 bases and J by 1 base, leaving 6 bases between them. CDR1 is MNHEY and CDR2 is SVGAGI in the germline V gene. The CDR3 is CASSYSGGNTEAFF. In DNA, the CDR3 is TGTGCCAGCAGTTACTCGGGAGGGAACACTGAAGCTTTCTTT.